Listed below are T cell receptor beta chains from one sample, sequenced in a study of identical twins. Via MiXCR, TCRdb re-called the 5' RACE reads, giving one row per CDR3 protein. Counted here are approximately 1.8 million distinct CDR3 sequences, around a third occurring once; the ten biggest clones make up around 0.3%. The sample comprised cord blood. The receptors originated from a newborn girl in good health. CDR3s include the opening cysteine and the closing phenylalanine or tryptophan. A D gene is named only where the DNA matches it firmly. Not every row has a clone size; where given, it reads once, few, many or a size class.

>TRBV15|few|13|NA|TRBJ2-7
TGTGCCACCAGCAGAGAGGGCAATTCCGAGCAGTACTTC
CATSREGNSEQYF
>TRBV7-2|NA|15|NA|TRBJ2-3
TGTGCCAGCAGCACCCCGGGACTCAGTTCAGATACGCAGTATTTT
CASSTPGLSSDTQYF
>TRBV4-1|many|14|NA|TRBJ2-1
TGCGCCAGCAGCCAATATTCGAGATCCAATGAGCAGTTCTTC
CASSQYSRSNEQFF
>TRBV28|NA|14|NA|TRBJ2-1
TGTGCCAGCAGTACCTGGGGCCCAGACAATGAGCAGTTCTTC
CASSTWGPDNEQFF
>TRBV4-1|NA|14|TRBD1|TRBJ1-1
TGCGCCAGCAGCCACAGGGGGAAGGGGACTGAAGCTTTCTTT
CASSHRGKGTEAFF
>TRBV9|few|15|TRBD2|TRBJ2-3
TGTGCCAGCAGCGTTAGCGGGGGATTCACAGATACGCAGTATTTT
CASSVSGGFTDTQYF
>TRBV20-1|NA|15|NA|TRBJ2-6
TGCAGTGCCCGGACGGGGGGCGAAGGGGCCAACGTCCTGACTTTC
CSARTGGEGANVLTF
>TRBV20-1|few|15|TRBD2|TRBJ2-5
TGCAGTGCCAGAGATCGAGGACTAGTGTTGGAGACCCAGTACTTC
CSARDRGLVLETQYF
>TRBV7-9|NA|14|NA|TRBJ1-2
TGTGCCAGCACCCTCATGTACGTGGGCTATGGCTACACCTTC
CASTLMYVGYGYTF
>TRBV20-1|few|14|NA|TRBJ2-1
TGCAGTGTGTTTTCGGGAACAATGAGTGGGGAGCAGTTCTTC
CSVFSGTMSGEQFF
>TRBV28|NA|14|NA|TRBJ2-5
TGTGCCAGCAGTTTCCCCGGAAATAAAGAGACCCAGTACTTC
CASSFPGNKETQYF
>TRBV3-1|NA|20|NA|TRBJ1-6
TGTGGCAGCAGCCAAGCTCTGGCAGGTCCTCTGAGCTCCTATAATTCACCCCTCCACTTT
CGSSQALAGPLSSYNSPLHF
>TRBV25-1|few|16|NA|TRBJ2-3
TGTGCCAGCAGCGAGTCGAAGTTAGCAGCCACAGATACGCAGTATTTT
CASSESKLAATDTQYF
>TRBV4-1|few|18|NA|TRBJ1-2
TGCGCCAGCAGCCAAGAGGGCCGGAGCTACCGGATTCGCTATGGCTACACCTTC
CASSQEGRSYRIRYGYTF
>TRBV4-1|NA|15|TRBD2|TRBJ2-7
TGCGCCAGCAGCCAAGAGCGGGGGGGCTATCGTTGGCAGTACTTC
CASSQERGGYRWQYF
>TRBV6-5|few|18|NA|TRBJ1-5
TGTGCCAGCAGTTACTCGTTAATGAGAGGGCATAGCAATCAGCCCCAGCATTTT
CASSYSLMRGHSNQPQHF
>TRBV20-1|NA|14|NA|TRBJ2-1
TGCAGTGCTAGCCCCCCGAGCTTTAGAAATGAGCAGTTCTTC
CSASPPSFRNEQFF
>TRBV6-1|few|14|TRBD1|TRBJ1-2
TGTGCCAGCATCTTCGGGACAGGGCCTTATGGCTACACCTTC
CASIFGTGPYGYTF
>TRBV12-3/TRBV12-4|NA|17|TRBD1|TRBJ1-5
TGTGCCAGCAGTCCTCCGGGACAGGTTCATAGCAATCAGCCCCAGCATTTT
CASSPPGQVHSNQPQHF
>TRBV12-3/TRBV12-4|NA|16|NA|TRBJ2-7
TGTGCCAGCAGATGGGGCTATCAAAACTCCTACAATGAGCAGTACTTC
CASRWGYQNSYNEQYF
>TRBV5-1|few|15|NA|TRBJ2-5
TGCGCCAGCAGCCGAGCGTTAGATACCGAAGGGACCCAGTACTTC
CASSRALDTEGTQYF
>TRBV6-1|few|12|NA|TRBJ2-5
TGTGCCAGCTGGTCGATACAAGAGACCCAGTACTTC
CASWSIQETQYF
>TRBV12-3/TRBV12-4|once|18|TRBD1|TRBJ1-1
TGTGCCAGCAGCCCCTATCCGGGACAGGGGGCATTGTACACTGAAGCTTTCTTT
CASSPYPGQGALYTEAFF
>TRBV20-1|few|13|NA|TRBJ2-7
TGCAGTGCTAGGCTCGAAAGGAGATACGAGCAGTACTTC
CSARLERRYEQYF
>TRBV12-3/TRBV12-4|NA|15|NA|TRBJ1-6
TGTGCCAGCAGTTTGGGATCAGTCCCTAATTCACCCCTCCACTTT
CASSLGSVPNSPLHF
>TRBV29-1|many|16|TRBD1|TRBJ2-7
TGCAGCGTCGTCAAAACCGGGACAGCCACATCCTACGAGCAGTACTTC
CSVVKTGTATSYEQYF
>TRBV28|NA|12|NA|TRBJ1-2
TGTGCCAGCAGTTTAACAGGGAAGGGCTACACCTTC
CASSLTGKGYTF
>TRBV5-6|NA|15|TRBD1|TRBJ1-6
TGTGCCAGCAGGACGGGCCCACAGGGGAATTCACCCCTCCACTTT
CASRTGPQGNSPLHF